Detailed here is one TCR beta chain. The antigen it binds to is not known. No per-base quality is available; no much larger clone lies one base away. V is pared back by 4 bases and J by 2 bases, with 8 bases lying between the germline termini. The CDR3 holds 13 amino acids from the cysteine to the phenylalanine. The read is trimmed to its CDR3 DNA, 39 bases read in frame from base 1. From a lookup of the germline V gene, CDR1 and CDR2 are MNHEY and SVGEGT. Every donor was a healthy Caucasian. Three unrelated non-twin adults were additionally sequenced: a male aged 18 to 30, a male aged 50 to 59 and a female aged 50 to 59. Using Miltenyi CD45RO+ enrichment and human naive T-cell isolation kits, memory (CD45RO+) and naive T cells were isolated from PBMC. Receptors were amplified or captured by 5' RACE. The sequencing machine was an Illumina HiSeq 2000. Template switching added a universal primer binding site, and the final cDNA carried a unique molecular identifier that allowed TCR cDNA molecules to be counted accurately. Specific primers in the conserved constant-segment region were used to synthesize first-strand cDNA for the TCR alpha and beta chains. To control for contamination, each cDNA library was double barcoded with a SMART-Mk sample barcode plus Illumina barcodes. TruSeq adapter sequences and Illumina sample barcodes were added in two successive PCR steps. The TCR alpha and beta cDNA libraries were sequenced on the Illumina HiSeq platform using custom primers. As for how the authors treated the data: MiGEC was used to process raw reads and extract unique molecular identifiers, and MiXCR was used to find CDR3 positions. Recombination models were inferred per individual with the repgenHMM and IGoR tools using an EM algorithm. Shared clonotype analysis was performed with the tcR package in R, normalizing sharing by the product of cloneset sizes. To study raw recombination free of thymic and clonal selection effects, out-of-frame nonproductive sequences were analyzed. TCRdb handled the public reads itself, with Q25 trimming in fastp and clone calling in MiXCR, and kept productive beta chains. Rows are combined by CDR3 protein, so each entry shows the most common genes and DNA. TCRdb, not the authors, supplied the V and J calls. The sample includes hundreds of thousands of distinct CDR3 sequences, with around 5.7% observed a single time. The ten biggest clones cover about 2% of the sample.

The data were taken from a study of identical twins (TCRdb year 2016). The study in broad terms: TCR alpha and beta repertoires from monozygotic twins, unrelated adults of various ages and cord blood were deep-sequenced to test whether fetal clonotypes persist. To rule out contamination, replicate twin experiments were performed at different times with different library preparation protocols.

What the study reported, not specific to this receptor: Out-of-frame TCR alpha sequences shared between twins showed an excess of low generation-probability sequences compared with coincidental sharing between unrelated individuals. Conclusions relied on cross-sectional statistical analysis, since the same donors could not be followed over many years. The excess sharing between twins in beta out-of-frame sequences was weaker because fewer shared sequences reduced the signal-to-noise ratio. In monozygotic twins, recombination models systematically underestimated out-of-frame TCR alpha sharing, but the models matched the sharing seen between unrelated individuals. Fewer insertions were carried by abundant cord blood beta clonotypes, a similar but weaker trend appeared in young adult naive repertoires, and no such trend appeared in memory repertoires. Invariant T cells such as MAIT and iNKT could partly confound zero-insertion analyses, although diverse VJ usage argued against such confounding for most clonotypes.

The sequence came from a man aged 18 to 29 in good health. The sequenced material came from naive T cells sorted from blood. In light of the paper, this sample's cell subset or site label describes: cells isolated with a human naive T-cell isolation kit. This receptor chain uses TRBV6-2 or TRBV6-3 and TRBJ1-1; the D gene is not confidently resolved. Here the CDR3 is given as CASSFPVNTEAFF. The bases read TGTGCCAGCAGTTTTCCGGTTAACACTGAAGCTTTCTTT.